This TCR beta chain was captured by sequencing in a study of blood T cell repertoires in COVID-19. J gave up 9 bases and V 1 base, and 13 bases lay outside the gene matches. The CDR3 consists of 19 residues. The germline gives CDR1 MDHEN, CDR2 SYDVKM. Generated by immunoSEQ multiplex PCR, the TCRdb table keeps only in-frame clones and is missing some. The repertoire holds fewer than 90,000 clones, with roughly 78% as singletons. The V call is TRBV28, the J call TRBJ1-6; 12 bases align to TRBD1. The sequence was collected from a woman of 80 years or more with acute or convalescent COVID-19. Sequences were obtained from peripheral blood. The CDR3 is CASSLYSGTGGFGGSPLHF. The CDR3 nucleotides are TGTGCCAGCAGTTTATATTCCGGGACAGGGGGCTTTGGCGGTTCACCCCTCCACTTT.